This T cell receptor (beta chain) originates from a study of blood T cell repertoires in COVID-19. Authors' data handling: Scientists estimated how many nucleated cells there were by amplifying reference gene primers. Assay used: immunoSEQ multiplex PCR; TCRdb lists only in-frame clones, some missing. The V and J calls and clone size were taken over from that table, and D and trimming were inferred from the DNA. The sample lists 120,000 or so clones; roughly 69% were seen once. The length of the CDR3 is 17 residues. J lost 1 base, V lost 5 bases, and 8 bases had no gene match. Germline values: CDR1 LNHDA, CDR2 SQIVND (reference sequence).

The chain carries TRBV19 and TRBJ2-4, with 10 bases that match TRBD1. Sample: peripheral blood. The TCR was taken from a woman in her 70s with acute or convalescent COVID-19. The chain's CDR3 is CASSHRDRGGAKNIQYF. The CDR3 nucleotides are TGTGCCAGTAGTCACCGGGACAGGGGAGGTGCCAAAAACATTCAGTACTTC.